The 32 T cell receptor beta chains reported below all come from one sample, sequenced in a study of ipilimumab plus nivolumab after autologous stem cell transplantation (dated by TCRdb to about 2021). The library was prepared using the immunoSEQ multiplex PCR assay. TCRdb carries this immuneACCESS record with in-frame sequences only. Its versions omit some clonotypes, under half of them owing to an unresolved V gene in the studies checked, with the rest unexplained. The sample table holds roughly 3,000 clones, of which roughly 84% were seen once. 9.5% to 13% of the sample belongs to the ten largest clones. Sample: PBMCs, taken in a trial of ipilimumab plus nivolumab as post-transplant consolidation. These receptors all come from a male donor with multiple myeloma.

The J gene is TRBJ2-5, the V gene TRBV7-9; 9 bases match TRBD1. Per germline, CDR1 SEHNR and CDR2 FQNEAQ (reference sequence). Trimming removed 5 bases from V and 0 bases from J; junction bases left unmatched: 13. The CDR3 consists of 18 residues. In DNA form, the CDR3 reads TGTGCCAGCAGCCAGCCGGGACAGGGACTTTCCGACCAAGAGACCCAGTACTTC. Residues: CASSQPGQGLSDQETQYF.

Of note for this clone: Sequence at one end of the junction differs from germline and may be a read error. The chain uses TRBV9 and TRBJ1-2; possible D gene TRBD1, 5 bases. The CDR3 is 11 amino acids. The germline V gene encodes CDR1 SGDLS and CDR2 YYNGEE. The CDR3 sequence: CASSDLDKPSF. CDR3 coding DNA: TGTGCCAGCAGCGACCTGGACAAACCCAGCTTC.

V and J are TRBV11-2 and TRBJ2-7; 8 bases align to TRBD1. With 4 bases clipped from V and 5 bases from J, the junction kept 10 bases outside the gene matches. There are 15 residues in the CDR3. Germline values: CDR1 SGHAT, CDR2 FQNNGV. The CDR3 region is CASSSSRTGRNEQYF. The CDR3 nucleotides are TGTGCCAGCAGCTCATCCCGGACAGGGAGGAACGAGCAGTACTTC.

The chain couples TRBV19 to TRBJ1-1, with 9 bases fitting TRBD1. V trimming: 1 base; J trimming: 3 bases; junction bases outside the gene matches: 3. The germline V gene encodes CDR1 LNHDA and CDR2 SQIVND (reference sequence). The CDR3 is 15 residues long. The CDR3 here is CASSIGDREDTEAFF. CDR3 DNA sequence: TGTGCCAGTAGTATAGGGGACAGGGAGGACACTGAAGCTTTCTTT.

The chain links TRBV10-3 to TRBJ2-3; TRBD1 matches at 7 bases. The CDR3 runs 14 residues. Trimming at V came to 6 bases and at J to 0 bases, leaving 3 bases not matched to a gene. Germline values: CDR1 ENHRY, CDR2 SYGVKD. CDR3 in DNA: TGTGCCATCAGATCGGGACAGAGCACAGATACGCAGTATTTT. Its protein is CAIRSGQSTDTQYF.

This chain links TRBV2 with TRBJ1-5; 7 bases fit TRBD1. The CDR3 is made up of 14 amino acids. The V segment lost 8 bases and the J segment 3 bases; nucleotides outside the gene matches: 7. CDR1 and CDR2 from the germline V gene are SNHLY and FYNNEI. The CDR3 sequence: CASERDRDNQPQHF. Here the CDR3 DNA reads TGTGCCAGCGAAAGAGACAGGGACAATCAGCCCCAGCATTTT. The whole variable domain, filled in from reference TRBV2 and TRBJ1-5, reads EPEVTQTPSHQVTQMGQEVILRCVPISNHLYFYWYRQILGQKVEFLVSFYNNEISEKSEIFDDQFSVERPDGSNFTLKIRSTKLEDSAMYFCASERDRDNQPQHFGDGTRLSIL.

The V gene is TRBV5-4, the J gene TRBJ1-6; 8 bases are shared with TRBD1. CDR1 and CDR2 (germline): SGHNT, YYREEE (reference sequence). CDR3 size: 13 residues. V was pared by 0 bases and J by 10 bases, with 0 bases of the junction left unmatched. The CDR3 reads CASSLAGGSPLHF. CDR3 coding DNA: TGTGCCAGCAGCTTGGCAGGGGGCTCACCCCTCCACTTT. Full variable domain (outside the CDR3, taken from reference TRBV5-4 and TRBJ1-6): ETGVTQSPTHLIKTRGQQVTLRCSSQSGHNTVSWYQQALGQGPQFIFQYYREEENGRGNFPPRFSGLQFPNYSSELNVNALELDDSALYLCASSLAGGSPLHFGNGTRLTVT.

This chain joins TRBV29-1 and TRBJ2-1, with D possibly called TRBD1 or TRBD2 (6 bases each). The V gene lost 0 bases and the J gene lost 0 bases, with 30 bases spanning the gap. The CDR3 totals 22 residues. Germline values: CDR1 SQVTM, CDR2 ANQGSEA. DNA for the CDR3: TGCAGCGTTGAAGATTTCGTTCGAGGAGGGGGGCATCCCCGGGGCTCCTACAATGAGCAGTTCTTC. Its translation is CSVEDFVRGGGHPRGSYNEQFF.

CDR3 protein: CASSETRGAGEKLFF. For the CDR3, the DNA is TGTGCCAGCAGTGAGACCAGGGGCGCAGGGGAAAAACTGTTTTTT. The gene calls are TRBV6-1 and TRBJ1-4; TRBD1 is a possible D gene (6 bases). The germline V gene encodes CDR1 MNHNS and CDR2 SASEGT. Between the trimmed V and J ends, which lost 3 bases and 8 bases, there was a span of 16 bases. The CDR3 runs to 15 residues.

This chain joins TRBV7-6 and TRBJ2-3; possibly TRBD1 for D (5 bases). The germline CDR1 and CDR2 sequences are SGHVS and FNYEAQ. The CDR3 has 14 amino acids. The V end lost 6 bases, the J end lost 4 bases, and 14 bases lay between the germline ends. In nucleotides, the CDR3 is TGTGCCAGCAGTTTGGTAGGGGTTTCAGATACGCAGTATTTT. Protein product: CASSLVGVSDTQYF.

The genes are TRBV6-1 and TRBJ2-1; 7 bases map to TRBD2. Losses at the gene ends were 3 bases for V and 2 bases for J; bases not matched to a gene: 4. The CDR3 contains 15 residues. Germline values: CDR1 MNHNS, CDR2 SASEGT. CDR3: CASSEGRGAYNEQFF. As DNA, the CDR3 is TGTGCCAGCAGTGAGGGTCGGGGGGCCTACAATGAGCAGTTCTTC.

The CDR3 loop is CASRQRALTPGELFF. The CDR3 nucleotides are TGTGCCAGCCGCCAACGGGCCCTGACCCCCGGGGAGCTGTTTTTT. This rearrangement joins TRBV6-1 to TRBJ2-2; D ambiguous. The CDR3 is 15 residues long. Trimming shortened V by 8 bases and J by 6 bases, and 19 bases separated the two germline ends. Germline V gives CDR1 MNHNS, CDR2 SASEGT.

This chain uses TRBV21-1 with TRBJ2-3; TRBD2 reflects the table's D call only, with no check against the DNA. TRBV21-1 is termed a pseudogene. The CDR3 has 15 residues. The CDR3 DNA reads TGTGCCAGCGGGACTAGCGGGGAGGTAGAGGATACGCAGTATTTT. Its protein is CASGTSGEVEDTQYF.

J is TRBJ2-7 and V is TRBV12-5; no reliable D call. The CDR3 loop spans 18 amino acids. V gave up 3 bases and J gave up 3 bases, with 24 bases separating them. Germline CDR1 reads LGHNT; CDR2 reads FRNRAP. In DNA, the CDR3 is TGTGCTAGTGGTTTCCCAGGTGGGTCGCGCGCCAGCGTCTACGAGCAGTACTTC. Amino acid sequence: CASGFPGGSRASVYEQYF.

The V call is TRBV11-3, the J call TRBJ2-7; D possibly corresponds to TRBD2 (5 bases). The V and J ends lost 11 bases and 6 bases respectively, with 14 bases between them. The CDR3 loop spans 11 amino acids. Germline CDR1 SGHNT, CDR2 YENEEA. The CDR3 DNA reads TGTGCCGGGAGTCCGAGTCCCGAGCAGTACTTC. Translation: CAGSPSPEQYF. The complete variable domain, with remaining parts taken from reference TRBV11-3 and TRBJ2-7, reads EAGVVQSPRYKIIEKKQPVAFWCNPISGHNTLYWYLQNLGQGPELLIRYENEEAVDDSQLPKDRFSAERLKGVDSTLKIQPAELGDSAVYLCAGSPSPEQYFGPGTRLTVT.

The CDR3 protein is CASSLGKSYEQYF. The CDR3 DNA follows: TGTGCCAGCAGCTTGGGCAAATCCTACGAGCAGTACTTC. The genes are TRBV5-4 and TRBJ2-7; D is undetermined. Germline values: CDR1 SGHNT, CDR2 YYREEE (reference sequence). V was shortened by 0 bases and J by 1 base, with 5 bases between the two germline ends. CDR3 length: 13 residues.

The J gene is TRBJ1-3, the V gene TRBV5-1, with D uncertain. From germline, CDR1 is SGHRS and CDR2 YFSETQ. Deletions cut 0 bases from V and 0 bases from J, with 7 bases between. This CDR3 is 15 amino acids long. The CDR3 sequence: CASSLGSTSGNTIYF. The CDR3, as DNA: TGCGCCAGCAGCTTGGGCAGCACCTCTGGAAACACCATATATTTT.

V and J are TRBV7-9 and TRBJ2-7; D unresolved. Germline V gene data show CDR1 as SEHNR and CDR2 as FQNEAQ (reference sequence). CDR3 size: 13 residues. V gave up 3 bases and J gave up 6 bases, with 12 bases separating them. The DNA for the CDR3 is TGTGCCAGCAGCTTTGGATCCGGGCTCGAGCAGTACTTC. This translates into CASSFGSGLEQYF.

CDR3 coding DNA: TGTGCCAGCAGTTACTCAGACGGTCCCTACGAGCAGTACTTC. Amino acid sequence: CASSYSDGPYEQYF. This chain connects TRBV6-6 to TRBJ2-7; D gene ambiguous. This CDR3 spans 14 amino acids. The V and J ends lost 0 bases and 2 bases respectively, with 8 bases between them. Germline loops: CDR1 MNHNY, CDR2 SVGAGI (reference sequence).

This clone occurred once. V and J are TRBV12-5 and TRBJ2-1; 14 bases are shared with TRBD2. The ends lost 4 bases at V and 7 bases at J; junction bases unmatched: 3. Looked up from germline, CDR1 is LGHNT and CDR2 is FRNRAP. This CDR3 has 15 residues. The CDR3 is CASGSGLAGANEQFF. The CDR3 bases are TGTGCTAGTGGTTCGGGACTAGCGGGGGCTAATGAGCAGTTCTTC.

This clone was seen a handful of times. J is TRBJ2-1 and V is TRBV7-6; no clear D gene. The germline CDR1 and CDR2 sequences are SGHVS and FNYEAQ. This CDR3 is built from 17 residues. V lost 4 bases and J 6 bases, leaving 22 bases between the germline ends. CDR3 DNA sequence: TGTGCCAGCAGCTCGCCCCCAGACGGCCCCTATGGCAATGAGCAGTTCTTC. Translation gives CASSSPPDGPYGNEQFF.

The rearrangement links TRBV27 to TRBJ2-5; the match to TRBD1 covers 7 bases. Per germline, CDR1 MNHEY and CDR2 SMNVEV (reference sequence). This CDR3 region has 14 residues. Trimming at V came to 5 bases and at J to 3 bases, leaving 6 bases not matched to a gene. CDR3 bases: TGTGCCAGCAGTCCATGGGACAGAAAAGAGACCCAGTACTTC. Amino acids: CASSPWDRKETQYF.

In its sample, this clone was seen a few times. CDR3 region: CASSLQGVGGYTF. The CDR3 DNA follows: TGTGCCAGCAGTCTACAGGGAGTTGGGGGCTACACCTTC. The gene calls are TRBV6-5 and TRBJ1-2, with TRBD1 as a possible D gene (6 bases). Trimming cost V 5 bases and J 8 bases, with 15 bases left between them. The CDR3 extends over 13 amino acids. CDR1 and CDR2 from the germline V gene are MNHEY and SVGAGI.

J is TRBJ2-7 and V is TRBV5-1; TRBD1 aligns across 11 bases. V was pared by 3 bases and J by 0 bases, with 2 bases of the junction left unmatched. Germline lookup yields CDR1 SGHRS and CDR2 YFSETQ. The CDR3 contains 15 residues. The CDR3 DNA is TGCGCCAGCAGCTCCGGGACAGGGGGCTCCTACGAGCAGTACTTC. Its translation is CASSSGTGGSYEQYF.

The rearrangement links TRBV27 to TRBJ1-1, with D perhaps TRBD1 (5 bases). In germline, CDR1 is MNHEY, CDR2 SMNVEV (reference sequence). V was cut by 2 bases and J by 5 bases, with 12 bases left in between. The CDR3 runs 14 residues. The CDR3 sequence: CASSLRGRRTEAFF. CDR3 DNA sequence: TGTGCCAGCAGTTTAAGGGGTAGAAGAACTGAAGCTTTCTTT.

The V gene is TRBV7-9, the J gene TRBJ1-1, with a possible D match to TRBD1 (5 bases). The CDR3 has 14 amino acids. The germline V and J ends were trimmed by 1 base and 5 bases, with 11 bases remaining between them. Germline V gives CDR1 SEHNR, CDR2 FQNEAQ (reference sequence). The CDR3 DNA follows: TGTGCCAGCAGCTTAGGGTCAGGGTTTACTGAAGCTTTCTTT. Amino acids: CASSLGSGFTEAFF.

This rearrangement joins TRBV13 to TRBJ2-3; possible D gene TRBD1, 6 bases. The length of the CDR3 is 15 residues. Germline lookup yields CDR1 PRHDT and CDR2 FYEKMQ (reference sequence). The V and J ends lost 3 bases and 5 bases respectively, with 15 bases between them. CDR3 nucleotide sequence: TGTGCCAGCAGCTTGGGGGCTTGGGGTGGAGATACGCAGTATTTT. Translated, it gives CASSLGAWGGDTQYF.

The J gene is TRBJ1-5, the V gene TRBV30; D is uncertain. CDR3 length: 12 amino acids. The V gene's germline CDR1 is GTSNPN and CDR2 SVGIG (reference sequence). Trimming pared 1 base from V and 10 bases from J, leaving 11 bases between. The CDR3 is CAWSEGSSPQHF. CDR3 nucleotide sequence: TGTGCCTGGAGTGAGGGTTCTAGCCCCCAGCATTTT.

V usage is TRBV7-9 and J usage is TRBJ2-5, with 14 positions matching TRBD2. CDR1 is SEHNR, CDR2 FQNEAQ, per germline (reference sequence). The CDR3 consists of 15 residues. The junction had 4 bases not matched to a gene; V was cut back by 5 bases and J by 5 bases. In DNA form, the CDR3 reads TGTGCCAGCAGCCAGGGACTAGCGGGGGTCGAGACCCAGTACTTC. This encodes CASSQGLAGVETQYF.

On this clone itself: The junction shows a germline mismatch at one end, possibly a read error. V and J are TRBV4-2 and TRBJ1-2; D remains unclear. CDR1 LGHNA and CDR2 YNFKEQ come from the germline V gene. The CDR3 has 13 residues. CDR3 DNA sequence: TGTGCCAGCAGCCAATTCCCCTTAAATGTGAGAACTTTC. Its protein product is CASSQFPLNVRTF.

V gene TRBV4-2 combines with J gene TRBJ2-7, with a possible D match to TRBD1 (6 bases). The V end was cut by 1 base, the J end by 5 bases, with 15 bases between. The CDR3 has 15 amino acids. CDR1 and CDR2 from the germline V gene are LGHNA and YNFKEQ. CDR3 sequence: CASSQVRTDGHEQYF. CDR3 DNA: TGTGCCAGCAGCCAAGTCAGGACAGACGGCCACGAGCAGTACTTC.

The gene calls are TRBV30 and TRBJ2-3; 8 positions agree with TRBD2. Trimming cost V 3 bases and J 5 bases; bases outside gene matches: 7. Germline CDR1 is GTSNPN and CDR2 is SVGIG (reference sequence). This CDR3 comprises 14 residues. DNA for the CDR3: TGTGCCTGGAGCTTCGGGGGGGGCTTAGATACGCAGTATTTT. Its translation: CAWSFGGGLDTQYF.